The present T cell receptor (beta chain) was sequenced within a study of beta chain features in type 1 diabetes. Regarding the study as a whole: Moderate but significant shortening of TCRB CDR3s was recorded in all four CD4+ subsets from Type 1 diabetes patients. Among patients, naive, central memory and Treg TCRB repertoires appeared more similar than among healthy donors. Lower insertion and higher deletion counts appeared at VDJ junctions in type 1 diabetes patients. The question of HLA type influencing TCRB rearrangement was one that remained unresolved here.

The germline V and J ends were trimmed by 0 bases and 0 bases, with 13 bases remaining between them. Germline assignment: CDR1 SGHNT and CDR2 YYREEE (reference sequence). The CDR3 is 17 residues long. Reverse transcription of all isolated RNA meant that expressed TCRB transcripts were sequenced. Profiled with immunoSEQ multiplex PCR; TCRdb holds only in-frame clones, not every one. The data contain a few hundred thousand clones, roughly a tenth of them seen just once; the ten biggest clones take up approximately 0.55%. Concerning this clone itself: Its antigen is not identified.

A CD45RO/CCR7/CD25/CD127/CD95/CD27 panel sorted naive, central memory, regulatory and stem cell-like memory CD4+ cells. The chain uses TRBV5-4 and TRBJ1-5, with D hard to call. The sequence was obtained from a man aged 30 to 45 with type 1 diabetes. The sequencing input was central memory CD4+ T cells from blood. The CDR3 coding sequence is TGTGCCAGCAGCTTGGGTGAGGCAGCTACTAGCAATCAGCCCCAGCATTTT. Encoded protein: CASSLGEAATSNQPQHF.